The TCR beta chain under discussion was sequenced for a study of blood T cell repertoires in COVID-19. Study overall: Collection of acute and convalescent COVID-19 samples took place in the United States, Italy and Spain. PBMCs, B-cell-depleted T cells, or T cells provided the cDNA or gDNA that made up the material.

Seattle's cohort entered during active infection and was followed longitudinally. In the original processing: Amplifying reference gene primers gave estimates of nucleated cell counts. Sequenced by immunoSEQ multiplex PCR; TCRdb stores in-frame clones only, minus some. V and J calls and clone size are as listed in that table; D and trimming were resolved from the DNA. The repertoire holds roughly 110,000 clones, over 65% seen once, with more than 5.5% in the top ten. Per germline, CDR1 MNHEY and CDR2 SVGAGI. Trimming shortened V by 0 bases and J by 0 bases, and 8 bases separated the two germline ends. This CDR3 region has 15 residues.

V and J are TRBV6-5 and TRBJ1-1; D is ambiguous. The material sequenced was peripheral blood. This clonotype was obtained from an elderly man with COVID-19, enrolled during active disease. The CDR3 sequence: CASSYSGSVNTEAFF. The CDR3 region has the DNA TGTGCCAGCAGTTACTCTGGCAGCGTGAACACTGAAGCTTTCTTT.